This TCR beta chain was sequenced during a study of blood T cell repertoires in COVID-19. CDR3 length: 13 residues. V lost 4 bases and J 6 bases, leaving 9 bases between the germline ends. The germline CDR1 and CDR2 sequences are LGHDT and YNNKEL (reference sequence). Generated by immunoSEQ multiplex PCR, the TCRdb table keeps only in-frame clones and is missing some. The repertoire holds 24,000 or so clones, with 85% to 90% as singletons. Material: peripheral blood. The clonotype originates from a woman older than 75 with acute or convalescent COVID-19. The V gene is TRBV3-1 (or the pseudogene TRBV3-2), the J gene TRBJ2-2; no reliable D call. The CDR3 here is CASSLLSAGELFF. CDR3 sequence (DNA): TGTGCCAGCAGCCTTCTTTCGGCCGGGGAGCTGTTTTTT.